The next 8 T cell receptor beta chains were all read from a single sample in a study of blood T cell repertoires in COVID-19. Clones were read by immunoSEQ multiplex PCR, and TCRdb kept only the in-frame ones, dropping some. The sample contains about 32,000 clones, around nine tenths of which appear only once. Input material: peripheral blood. These TCRs come from a woman between 65 and 79 years old with active COVID-19.

This rearrangement joins TRBV9 to TRBJ1-2; TRBD1 agrees at 7 bases. CDR3 length: 13 amino acids. Germline assignment: CDR1 SGDLS and CDR2 YYNGEE. J was trimmed by 7 bases and V by 3 bases; bases with no gene match: 6. CDR3 bases: TGTGCCAGCAGCGAAAGATCAGGGGGTGGCTACACCTTC. It specifies CASSERSGGGYTF. Drawing the rest from reference TRBV9 and TRBJ1-2, the complete variable domain is DSGVTQTPKHLITATGQRVTLRCSPRSGDLSVYWYQQSLDQGLQFLIQYYNGEERAKGNILERFSAQQFPDLHSELNLSSLELGDSALYFCASSERSGGGYTFGSGTRLTVV.

The genes are TRBV7-2 and TRBJ2-7; TRBD1 matches at 7 bases. Germline assignment: CDR1 SGHTA and CDR2 FQGNSA. The CDR3 runs 15 residues. Trimming at V came to 3 bases and at J to 2 bases, leaving 7 bases not matched to a gene. The chain's CDR3 is CASSLDWTGTYEQYF. CDR3 sequence (DNA): TGTGCCAGCAGCTTGGACTGGACAGGCACCTACGAGCAGTACTTC.

The chain combines TRBV19 with TRBJ2-1; the match to TRBD1 covers 8 bases. Germline-derived CDR1 and CDR2 are LNHDA and SQIVND (reference sequence). Trimming removed 7 bases from V and 7 bases from J; junction bases left unmatched: 6. The CDR3 totals 13 residues. The CDR3 region is CASNDRGVNEQFF. The CDR3 nucleotides read TGTGCCAGTAACGACAGGGGAGTGAATGAGCAGTTCTTC.

This chain joins TRBV5-1 and TRBJ2-5; 8 bases fit TRBD2. The germline gives CDR1 SGHRS, CDR2 YFSETQ. Germline trimming cut 3 bases from V and 2 bases from J; bases unmatched to any gene: 6. This CDR3 region has 15 residues. The CDR3, as DNA: TGCGCCAGCAGCTCGGGAGGGACTAGACAAGAGACCCAGTACTTC. It encodes CASSSGGTRQETQYF.

This clone was detected only once. This sequence joins TRBV5-5 and TRBJ2-2, with D possibly being TRBD1 (6 bases). The CDR3 consists of 15 residues. Trimming removed 4 bases from V and 1 base from J, with 11 bases in between. Per the germline V gene, CDR1 is SGHKS and CDR2 is YYEKEE (reference sequence). CDR3 nucleotides: TGTGCCAGCAGCGAGGGACACGTGAACACCGGGGAGCTGTTTTTT. It yields the protein CASSEGHVNTGELFF.

J is TRBJ2-2 and V is TRBV4-3, with D maybe TRBD1 (6 bases). V dropped 1 base and J dropped 0 bases, with 6 bases sitting between them. Per germline, CDR1 LGHNA and CDR2 YSLEER. The CDR3 loop spans 15 amino acids. In nucleotides, the CDR3 is TGCGCCAGCAGCCAAGGGACAGCGAACACCGGGGAGCTGTTTTTT. It translates to CASSQGTANTGELFF.

The CDR3 DNA follows: TGCAGTGCTGCACAGGGAAATGAAGCTTTCTTT. This translates into CSAAQGNEAFF. J is TRBJ1-1 and V is TRBV20-1; tentative D call: TRBD1 (6 bases). The ends were cut back, 5 bases at V and 7 bases at J, with 11 bases in the middle. The CDR3 totals 11 residues. Germline CDR1 is DFQATT and CDR2 is SNEGSKA (reference sequence).

The chain employs TRBV12-5 and TRBJ2-3, with 9 bases that match TRBD2. The length of the CDR3 is 15 residues. With V trimmed by 3 bases and J by 6 bases, 7 bases remained unmatched. Germline assignment: CDR1 LGHNT and CDR2 FRNRAP. The CDR3 region is CASGLPERGADTQYF. Written as DNA, the CDR3 is TGTGCTAGTGGTTTACCCGAGCGGGGGGCCGATACGCAGTATTTT. The full variable domain, completed using reference TRBV12-5 and TRBJ2-3, is DARVTQTPRHKVTEMGQEVTMRCQPILGHNTVFWYRQTMMQGLELLAYFRNRAPLDDSGMPKDRFSAEMPDATLATLKIQPSEPRDSAVYFCASGLPERGADTQYFGPGTRLTVL.